This entry features one T cell receptor beta chain sequence. Trimming stripped 10 bases from V and 0 bases from J, with 10 bases between. This CDR3 comprises 13 residues. The germline CDR1 and CDR2 sequences are MNHNY and SVGAGI (reference sequence). The data were taken from a study of identical twins. Unique molecular identifiers were present on the cDNA, and a universal primer site came from template switching. From the 5' RACE reads, TCRdb called clonotypes with MiXCR, one entry per CDR3 protein. The data hold approximately 890,000 distinct CDR3 sequences, with roughly an eighth observed a single time. These data also formed part of another study, on yellow fever vaccine responses in identical twins.

The chain recombines TRBV6-6 with TRBJ1-5; D is unclear. The TCR sequence derives from a woman aged 18-30 years in good health. Sequencing used PBMCs. CDR3 DNA sequence: TGTGCCACCCAGGAAGTTAGCAATCAGCCCCAGCATTTT. Translated, it gives CATQEVSNQPQHF.